One T cell receptor beta chain is described in this entry. Its antigen is undetermined. Gene names denote mouse genes. The CDR3 extends 1 residue past the end of the read, so its final part is completed from the germline J gene. The table came from immunoSEQ multiplex PCR; TCRdb's copy has only in-frame clones and leaves some out. The repertoire holds 40,000 to 60,000 clones, with 65% to 80% as singletons. The CDR3 contains 14 residues. V was trimmed by 5 bases and J by 3 bases, leaving 12 bases between them. Per the germline V gene, CDR1 is NSHNY and CDR2 is SYGAGN. The record originates from a study of tissue T cells after allogeneic stem cell transplantation. Whole-study results and caveats: Shared clones across patients were few; motif clustering revealed tissue-specific shared signatures. Limitations included a small, clinically heterogeneous cohort and limited sampling depth.

The origin of this receptor is a pool of C57BL/6 mice in good health. J is TRBJ2-1 and V is TRBV13-1; D is perhaps TRBD1 (6 bases). Sample: sorted cells pooled from one or two spleens. The CDR3 here is CASSPQGSYAEQFF. The part of the CDR3 DNA that was read is TGTGCCAGCAGCCCTCAGGGGTCCTATGCTGAGCAGTTC.